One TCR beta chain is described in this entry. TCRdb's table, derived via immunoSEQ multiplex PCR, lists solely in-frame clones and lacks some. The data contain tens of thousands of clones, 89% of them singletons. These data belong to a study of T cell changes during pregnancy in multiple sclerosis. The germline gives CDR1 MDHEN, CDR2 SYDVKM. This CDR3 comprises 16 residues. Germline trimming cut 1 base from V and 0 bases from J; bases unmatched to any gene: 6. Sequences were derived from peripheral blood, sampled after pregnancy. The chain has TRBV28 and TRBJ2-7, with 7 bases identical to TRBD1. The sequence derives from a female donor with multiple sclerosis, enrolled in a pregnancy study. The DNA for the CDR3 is TGTGCCAGCAGTTTATCTGGGGGACAGAGCTCCTACGAGCAGTACTTC. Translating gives CASSLSGGQSSYEQYF. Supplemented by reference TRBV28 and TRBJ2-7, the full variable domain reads DVKVTQSSRYLVKRTGEKVFLECVQDMDHENMFWYRQDPGLGLRLIYFSYDVKMKEKGDIPEGYSVSREKKERFSLILESASTNQTSMYLCASSLSGGQSSYEQYFGPGTRLTVT.